The 14 T cell receptor beta chains given below trace back to one sample, sequenced in a study of low-dose radiotherapy and immunotherapy resistance in tumors. Time point noted: before trial treatment. Primers used for first-strand cDNA, a TRAV- and TRBV-specific set, covered both alpha and beta chains. TCR amplification used 15 to 20 PCR cycles, a constant-region primer and a V-primer adapter. TCRdb itself ran the reads through MiXCR, one entry per CDR3 protein. The table lists around 80,000 distinct CDR3 sequences, approximately 20% of them singletons. Material: PBMCs, obtained before treatment. These TCRs come from a male donor with prostate cancer.

In its sample, this clonotype was seen many times. A far larger clone is only one base removed, so a read error is likely. The chain links TRBV12-3 or TRBV12-4 to TRBJ2-7; the match to TRBD2 covers 12 bases. The J segment lost 11 bases and the V segment lost 7 bases, leaving 12 bases of the junction unmatched. This CDR3 has 14 residues. The CDR3 sequence is CASTLGLASGREYF. The CDR3, as DNA: TGTGCCAGCACCCTAGGCCTGGCTAGCGGGAGGGAGTACTTC.

As to this clonotype: The junction departs from the called germline gene at one end, perhaps through a read error. The chain uses TRBV19 and TRBJ1-4, with 7 bases lining up with TRBD1. The CDR3 has 14 amino acids. Germline loops: CDR1 LNHDA, CDR2 SQIVND (reference sequence). The CDR3 sequence: CASSTHRGGEELFF. For the CDR3, the DNA is TGTGCCAGTAGTACACACAGGGGTGGTGAAGAACTGTTTTTT.

This clonotype occurred many times. This chain links TRBV9 with TRBJ1-1; TRBD1 is a possible D gene (6 bases). This CDR3 has 14 residues. With 4 bases removed from V and 1 base from J, the gap between germline ends came to 11 bases. Germline V gene sequence: CDR1 SGDLS, CDR2 YYNGEE. CDR3 nucleotides: TGTGCCAGCAGCTCAGACAGGTGGAACACTGAAGCTTTCTTT. Amino acid sequence: CASSSDRWNTEAFF. The whole variable domain, remainder taken from reference TRBV9 and TRBJ1-1, is DSGVTQTPKHLITATGQRVTLRCSPRSGDLSVYWYQQSLDQGLQFLIQYYNGEERAKGNILERFSAQQFPDLHSELNLSSLELGDSALYFCASSSDRWNTEAFFGQGTRLTVV.

Many counts were recorded for this clonotype. This sequence joins TRBV11-2 and TRBJ2-2, with D unclear. Germline CDR1 reads SGHAT; CDR2 reads FQNNGV. Trimming pared 3 bases from V and 0 bases from J, leaving 8 bases between. CDR3 length: 15 residues. The CDR3 DNA follows: TGTGCCAGCAGCTTGGACGACGCGAACACCGGGGAGCTGTTTTTT. The encoded protein is CASSLDDANTGELFF. Full variable domain (remainder filled in from reference TRBV11-2 and TRBJ2-2): EAGVAQSPRYKIIEKRQSVAFWCNPISGHATLYWYQQILGQGPKLLIQFQNNGVVDDSQLPKDRFSAERLKGVDSTLKIQPAKLEDSAVYLCASSLDDANTGELFFGEGSRLTVL.

This clonotype was counted ten times or more. The V gene is TRBV15, the J gene TRBJ1-2; no clear D gene. CDR3 size: 15 residues. V lost 1 base to trimming and J lost 4 bases, with 13 bases between them. Germline CDR1 is LNHNV and CDR2 is YYDKDF (reference sequence). This CDR3 reads CATSRAGELVYGYTF. CDR3 sequence (DNA): TGTGCCACCAGCAGAGCCGGTGAATTGGTCTATGGCTACACCTTC.

This clonotype has a count of ten or more. The CDR3 sequence is CASSPPGGARDTQYF. The CDR3 nucleotides read TGTGCCAGCAGCCCACCCGGGGGGGCCAGGGATACGCAGTATTTT. J is TRBJ2-3 and V is TRBV7-3; 8 nucleotides agree with TRBD2. V trimming: 5 bases; J trimming: 6 bases; junction bases outside the gene matches: 10. The CDR3 consists of 15 residues. The germline CDR1 and CDR2 sequences are SGHTA and FQGTGA.

This clonotype was seen many times. The V gene is TRBV6-2 or TRBV6-3, the J gene TRBJ2-6; perhaps TRBD1 as D (5 bases). Germline V gene lookup returns CDR1 MNHEY and CDR2 SVGEGT. V lost 7 bases to trimming and J lost 0 bases, with 13 bases between them. The CDR3 is made up of 16 amino acids. CDR3 loop: CASNQGWTSGANVLTF. DNA of the CDR3: TGTGCCAGCAATCAGGGATGGACCTCTGGGGCCAACGTCCTGACTTTC.

This clonotype was recorded many times. The rearrangement links TRBV11-2 to TRBJ2-1, with 7 bases aligning to TRBD2. The J segment lost 3 bases and the V segment lost 4 bases, leaving 9 bases of the junction unmatched. The V gene's germline CDR1 is SGHAT and CDR2 FQNNGV. This CDR3 is built from 16 residues. CDR3 in amino acids: CASSSAVAGYYNEQFF. CDR3 nucleotides: TGTGCCAGCAGCTCCGCGGTAGCGGGTTACTACAATGAGCAGTTCTTC.

With regard to this clonotype: A far larger clone lies a single base away; this is likely a read error. The chain combines TRBV6-8 with TRBJ2-5; the match to TRBD2 covers 8 bases. In germline, CDR1 is MNHGY, CDR2 SAAAGT. This CDR3 spans 17 amino acids. Trimming took 0 bases from V and 4 from J; bases not matched to a gene: 10. The CDR3 nucleotides read TGTGCCAGCAGTTACTCTTTTAGCGGGGAGGCCGGAGAGACCCAGTACTTC. This gives the protein CASSYSFSGEAGETQYF.

The chain is built from TRBV9 and TRBJ2-5, with TRBD2 matching over 12 bases. The CDR3 runs to 16 residues. Germline V gene sequence: CDR1 SGDLS, CDR2 YYNGEE. J gave up 5 bases and V 4 bases, and 9 bases lay outside the gene matches. The chain's CDR3 is CASSPLAGGPVETQYF. Written as DNA, the CDR3 is TGTGCCAGCAGCCCCCTAGCGGGGGGGCCCGTTGAGACCCAGTACTTC. Filled out from reference TRBV9 and TRBJ2-5, the complete variable domain reads DSGVTQTPKHLITATGQRVTLRCSPRSGDLSVYWYQQSLDQGLQFLIQYYNGEERAKGNILERFSAQQFPDLHSELNLSSLELGDSALYFCASSPLAGGPVETQYFGPGTRLLVL.

About this clonotype: One end of the junction does not line up with germline, which may come from a read error. V is TRBV2 and J is TRBJ1-6; 9 positions agree with TRBD1. CDR1 and CDR2 from the germline V gene are SNHLY and FYNNEI. The CDR3 has 17 amino acids. This CDR3 is CASSPYRGRFYNPPLHF. CDR3 nucleotide sequence: TGTGCCAGCAGTCCTTACAGGGGGCGCTTTTATAATCCACCCCTCCACTTC.

This clonotype was observed a single time. This sequence is one base from a far larger clone and is likely a read error. This chain connects TRBV9 to TRBJ2-1, with 9 nucleotides matching TRBD1. The germline gives CDR1 SGDLS, CDR2 YYNGEE. CDR3 length: 15 residues. V trimming: 1 base; J trimming: 10 bases; junction bases outside the gene matches: 9. CDR3 in DNA: TGTGCCAGCAGCGTAACAGGGGGCCCCTCCAGCGAGCAGTTCTTC. Translation: CASSVTGGPSSEQFF.

The J gene is TRBJ1-2, the V gene TRBV20-1; D possibly corresponds to TRBD1 (5 bases). The CDR3 contains 12 residues. Germline CDR1 reads DFQATT; CDR2 reads SNEGSKA (reference sequence). The V gene lost 3 bases and the J gene lost 2 bases, with 7 bases spanning the gap. CDR3 in DNA: TGCAGTGCTAGTCAGGGAAACTATGGCTACACCTTC. Translation: CSASQGNYGYTF.

In its sample, this clonotype was seen many times. V is TRBV28 and J is TRBJ1-2, with D possibly TRBD1 on 6 matching bases. The V and J ends lost 7 bases and 3 bases respectively, with 12 bases between them. The V gene's germline CDR1 is MDHEN and CDR2 SYDVKM. This CDR3 has 13 amino acids. In DNA form, the CDR3 reads TGTGCCAGCAACAAACAGGGTTACTATGGCTACACCTTC. This encodes CASNKQGYYGYTF.